This T cell receptor (beta chain) is drawn from a study of blood T cells in healthy people across ages. Points from the study as a whole: More naive CD4+ cells and higher diversity marked long-lived donors relative to aged donors.

The sample holds a few counts of this clonotype. What it binds is unknown. It was around 9 milliliters of peripheral blood that were drawn from each donor. A second about 7 to 11 cycle PCR used barcoded and J-beta primers. TCRdb called the 5' RACE reads again in MiXCR, with one record for every CDR3 protein. Of about 1.1 million distinct CDR3 sequences detected, roughly two fifths appear once; the ten largest clones hold approximately 14%. CDR3 length: 14 residues. Germline CDR1 MNHEY, CDR2 SMNVEV (reference sequence). Trimming cost V 10 bases and J 4 bases; bases outside gene matches: 9. Sequencing input: blood. This TCR was recovered from a young man in good health. The chain is built from TRBV27 and TRBJ1-1; TRBD1 matches at 10 bases. The CDR3 DNA reads as TGTGCCACACGGACAGGGGGTGATAGCACTGAAGCTTTCTTT. It translates to CATRTGGDSTEAFF.